These 19 T cell receptor beta chains were sequenced from one sample in a study of OX40 agonist ivuxolimab in advanced cancers. To prepare the library, the immunoSEQ multiplex PCR assay was applied. TCRdb stores this immuneACCESS table with in-frame sequences only. Part of the clones is absent; in the studies checked, under half of the shortfall reflects unresolved V genes, and no reason is known for the rest. The sample has 40,000 to 60,000 clones on record, over 75% of them singletons. The biggest ten clones account for approximately 3.5% of the sample. The sample consisted of CD4+ or CD8+ T cells sorted from blood, taken in a trial of the OX40 agonist ivuxolimab. Source of these receptors: an adult with an advanced solid tumor such as melanoma, head and neck, liver or kidney cancer.

The CDR3 coding sequence is TGCGCCAGCAGCTTGACGGGACAGGGTTTGGGGTATGGCTACACCTTC. It codes for CASSLTGQGLGYGYTF. The V and J genes are TRBV5-1 and TRBJ1-2, with 9 bases lining up with TRBD1. The junction had 9 bases not matched to a gene; V was cut back by 1 base and J by 5 bases. The CDR3 is 16 amino acids. In germline, CDR1 is SGHRS, CDR2 YFSETQ.

This rearrangement joins TRBV5-1 to TRBJ1-1; D is possibly TRBD1 (5 bases). The germline V gene encodes CDR1 SGHRS and CDR2 YFSETQ. The CDR3 spans 16 residues. V dropped 4 bases and J dropped 0 bases, with 16 bases sitting between them. The CDR3 DNA follows: TGCGCCAGCAGCCCGGGCTGGGGCCAGGTGAACACTGAAGCTTTCTTT. It translates to CASSPGWGQVNTEAFF.

This clone appeared once. V is TRBV4-1 and J is TRBJ2-3, with 7 nucleotides matching TRBD2. This CDR3 comprises 16 residues. Germline V gives CDR1 MGHRA, CDR2 YSYEKL. The junction had 7 bases not matched to a gene; V was cut back by 4 bases and J by 0 bases. CDR3: CASSPRTSGSTDTQYF. CDR3 sequence (DNA): TGCGCCAGCAGCCCCCGGACTAGTGGAAGCACAGATACGCAGTATTTT.

This clone was counted between two and nine times. The CDR3 here is CASSFSGGASYNEQFF. CDR3 nucleotides: TGTGCCAGCAGCTTCAGCGGGGGGGCCTCCTACAATGAGCAGTTCTTC. The V and J genes are TRBV13 and TRBJ2-1; TRBD2 agrees at 10 bases. Germline assignment: CDR1 PRHDT and CDR2 FYEKMQ (reference sequence). CDR3 length: 16 amino acids. Germline trimming cut 3 bases from V and 0 bases from J; bases unmatched to any gene: 2. The full variable domain, with the rest looked up from reference TRBV13 and TRBJ2-1, is AAGVIQSPRHLIKEKRETATLKCYPIPRHDTVYWYQQGPGQDPQFLISFYEKMQSDKGSIPDRFSAQQFSDYHSELNMSSLELGDSALYFCASSFSGGASYNEQFFGPGTRLTVL.

The chain carries TRBV18 and TRBJ1-1; a weak D match, TRBD1 (5 bases). CDR1 and CDR2 from the germline V gene are KGHSH and LQKENI. V lost 3 bases and J lost 8, with 19 bases in between. The CDR3 extends over 15 amino acids. The CDR3 protein is CASSPRESQGEEAFF. The CDR3 nucleotides read TGTGCCAGCTCACCTAGAGAGTCGCAGGGTGAAGAAGCTTTCTTT.

The sample holds one count of this clone. The chain couples TRBV5-1 to TRBJ1-2; D remains unclear. The germline V gene has CDR1 SGHRS and CDR2 YFSETQ. The V end was cut by 2 bases, the J end by 0 bases, with 8 bases between. This CDR3 is 14 amino acids long. CDR3 sequence reads: CASSFGSANYGYTF. Here the CDR3 DNA reads TGCGCCAGCAGCTTCGGGTCCGCTAACTATGGCTACACCTTC.

The genes are TRBV14 and TRBJ2-1; 9 bases match TRBD2. The CDR3 has 16 amino acids. Germline trimming cut 4 bases from V and 0 bases from J; bases unmatched to any gene: 4. The germline gives CDR1 SGHDN, CDR2 FVKESK. The CDR3 DNA is TGTGCCAGCAGCCGTTATAGCGGGAGCTCCTACAATGAGCAGTTCTTC. Encoded protein: CASSRYSGSSYNEQFF.

This chain connects TRBV7-9 to TRBJ2-1, with D possibly matching TRBD2 (5 bases). CDR3 length: 13 residues. Germline CDR1 SEHNR, CDR2 FQNEAQ (reference sequence). Trimming stripped 1 base from V and 9 bases from J, with 10 bases between. The CDR3 nucleotides read TGTGCCAGCAGCTTAGGACTATACGCTGAGCAGTTCTTC. It translates to CASSLGLYAEQFF.

The J gene is TRBJ2-2, the V gene TRBV2; 8 nucleotides match TRBD2. This CDR3 is 16 amino acids long. Per the germline V gene, CDR1 is SNHLY and CDR2 is FYNNEI. J lost 5 bases, V lost 8 bases, and 13 bases had no gene match. CDR3 in amino acids: CASSGREGLKTGELFF. The CDR3 bases are TGTGCCAGCTCAGGTCGGGAGGGACTTAAGACCGGGGAGCTGTTTTTT.

The J gene is TRBJ2-2, the V gene TRBV25-1; no clear D gene. Looked up from germline, CDR1 is MGHDK and CDR2 is SYGVNS. CDR3 size: 16 residues. Trimming took off 4 bases at V and 6 bases at J, with 18 bases between the two ends. DNA for the CDR3: TGTGCCAGCAGTGCTGGGATAAGTCCAACCCCCGGGGAGCTGTTTTTT. This sequence encodes CASSAGISPTPGELFF.

The table lists this clone with a count of one. This chain uses TRBV7-9 with TRBJ2-5; 8 positions match TRBD1. The end of the DNA aligns better with TRBJ2-7, so the J call may be wrong. From germline, CDR1 is SEHNR and CDR2 FQNEAQ (reference sequence). The CDR3 runs to 13 residues. The DNA for the CDR3 is TGTGCCAGCAGGGAGGACAGGGAGCACGAGCAGTACTTC. Translation: CASREDREHEQYF.

This clone was seen just once. The CDR3: CASSPRRSNEQFF. The DNA for the CDR3 is TGTGCCAGCAGCCCCCGCCGGAGCAATGAGCAGTTCTTC. This chain connects TRBV9 to TRBJ2-1, with D uncertain. V was shortened by 4 bases and J by 6 bases, with 11 bases between the two germline ends. There are 13 residues in the CDR3. Germline V gene lookup returns CDR1 SGDLS and CDR2 YYNGEE.

This clone has only one observation. For the CDR3, the DNA is TGTGCCAGCAGTGGGCTGCTACAGGGAGAGACCCAGTACTTC. It encodes CASSGLLQGETQYF. J is TRBJ2-5 and V is TRBV2; possibly TRBD1 for D (6 bases). The CDR3 runs 14 residues. The V end was cut by 4 bases, the J end by 4 bases, with 13 bases between. In germline, CDR1 is SNHLY, CDR2 FYNNEI.

The rearrangement uses TRBV14 and TRBJ1-3, with no clear D. CDR1 is SGHDN and CDR2 is FVKESK in the germline V gene. The CDR3 contains 16 residues. Trimming left V 4 bases short and J 0 bases short, with 13 bases between. CDR3 loop: CASSRKSGSSGNTIYF. CDR3 sequence (DNA): TGTGCCAGCAGCCGGAAGTCCGGGTCCTCTGGAAACACCATATATTTT.

This chain joins TRBV9 and TRBJ2-2; no clear D gene. CDR3 length equals 15 residues. Per germline, CDR1 SGDLS and CDR2 YYNGEE. V was shortened by 0 bases and J by 8 bases, with 14 bases between the two germline ends. Written as DNA, the CDR3 is TGTGCCAGCAGCGTAGGGTCTAGTCTGTCGGGGGAGCTGTTTTTT. Its translation is CASSVGSSLSGELFF.

The chain couples TRBV30 to TRBJ1-1; no definite D call. Germline-derived CDR1 and CDR2 are GTSNPN and SVGIG (reference sequence). The CDR3 runs 17 residues. Trimming took off 1 base at V and 0 bases at J, with 18 bases between the two ends. CDR3 loop: CAWSGPEAVGLNTEAFF. For the CDR3, the DNA is TGTGCCTGGAGTGGTCCTGAGGCAGTTGGACTGAACACTGAAGCTTTCTTT.

This sequence joins TRBV4-2 and TRBJ1-4, with D perhaps TRBD1 (5 bases). Per germline, CDR1 LGHNA and CDR2 YNFKEQ. Trimming took off 5 bases at V and 0 bases at J, with 16 bases between the two ends. CDR3 size: 17 residues. CDR3 sequence (DNA): TGTGCCAGCAGCTTGCGCTTCACAGGTGCAACTAATGAAAAACTGTTTTTT. It is translated as CASSLRFTGATNEKLFF.

The chain uses TRBV20-1 and TRBJ1-1; D remains ambiguous. Germline values: CDR1 DFQATT, CDR2 SNEGSKA (reference sequence). The length of the CDR3 is 11 residues. V was cut by 8 bases and J by 0 bases, with 7 bases left in between. CDR3 sequence reads: CSYSVNTEAFF. CDR3 nucleotide sequence: TGCAGTTACTCAGTGAACACTGAAGCTTTCTTT.

This sequence joins TRBV18 and TRBJ2-2, with a weak D call TRBD2 (6 bases). Germline CDR1 KGHSH, CDR2 LQKENI. The CDR3 extends over 13 amino acids. V lost 8 bases to trimming and J lost 6 bases, with 13 bases between them. Written as DNA, the CDR3 is TGTGCCAGCCGGCGCGGGGAGGCCGGGGAGCTGTTTTTT. Translation: CASRRGEAGELFF.